This T cell receptor beta chain was identified in a study of cytomegalovirus exposure and HLA in healthy donors. Study-level background: Genetic ancestry analysis placed approximately 80% of the 300 to 500 donors that were genotyped in the Caucasian-associated cluster. Findings of the study overall: Indistinguishable V segments, including TRBV6-2 and TRBV6-3, were excluded. Later, TCR association rates were found to vary by HLA locus, highest for DRB1 and lowest for HLA-C.

Remarks on this clone: Its antigen is still unknown.

The PCR ran on 60 Vbeta and 13 Jbeta primers. This table comes from immunoSEQ multiplex PCR, and its TCRdb copy is limited to in-frame clones, with some not included. The sample contains about 160,000 clones, 70% to 85% of which appear only once. The CDR3 is 13 residues long. J lost 2 bases, V lost 7 bases, and 5 bases had no gene match. Germline CDR1 and CDR2: SQVTM and ANQGSEA. The chain employs TRBV29-1 and TRBJ2-5; 9 nucleotides line up with TRBD2. The TCR sequence derives from a man aged 25-45 years in good health and CMV-seropositive. Specimen: PBMCs. CDR3 region: CSGGTSWQETQYF. In DNA form, the CDR3 reads TGCAGCGGTGGGACTAGCTGGCAAGAGACCCAGTACTTC.